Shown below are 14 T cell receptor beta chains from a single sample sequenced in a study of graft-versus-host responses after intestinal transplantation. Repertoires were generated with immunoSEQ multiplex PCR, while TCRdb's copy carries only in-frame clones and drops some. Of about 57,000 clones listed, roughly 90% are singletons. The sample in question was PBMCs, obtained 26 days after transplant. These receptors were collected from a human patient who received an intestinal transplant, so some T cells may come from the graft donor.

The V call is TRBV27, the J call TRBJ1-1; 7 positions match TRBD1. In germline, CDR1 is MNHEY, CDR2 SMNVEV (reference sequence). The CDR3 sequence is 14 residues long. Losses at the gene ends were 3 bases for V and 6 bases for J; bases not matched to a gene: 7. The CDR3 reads CASSFYTGDPEAFF. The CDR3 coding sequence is TGTGCCAGCAGTTTTTATACAGGGGACCCTGAAGCTTTCTTT.

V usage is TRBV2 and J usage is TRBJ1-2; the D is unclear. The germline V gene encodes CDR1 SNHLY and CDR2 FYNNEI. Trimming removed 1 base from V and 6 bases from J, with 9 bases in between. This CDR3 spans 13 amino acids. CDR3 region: CASSEDMNNGYTF. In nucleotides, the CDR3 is TGTGCCAGCAGTGAAGATATGAACAATGGCTACACCTTC.

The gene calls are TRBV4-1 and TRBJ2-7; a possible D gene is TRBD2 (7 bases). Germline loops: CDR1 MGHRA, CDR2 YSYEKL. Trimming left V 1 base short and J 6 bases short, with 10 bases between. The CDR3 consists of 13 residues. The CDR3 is CASSQVGGLEQYF. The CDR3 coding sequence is TGCGCCAGCAGCCAAGTGGGGGGGCTCGAGCAGTACTTC.

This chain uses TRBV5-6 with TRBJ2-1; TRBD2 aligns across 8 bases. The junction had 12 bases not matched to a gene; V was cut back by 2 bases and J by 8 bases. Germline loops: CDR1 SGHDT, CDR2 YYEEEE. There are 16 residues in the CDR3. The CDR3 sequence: CASSFGGASIRDEQFF. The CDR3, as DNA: TGTGCCAGCAGCTTCGGGGGGGCCTCGATAAGGGATGAGCAGTTCTTC.

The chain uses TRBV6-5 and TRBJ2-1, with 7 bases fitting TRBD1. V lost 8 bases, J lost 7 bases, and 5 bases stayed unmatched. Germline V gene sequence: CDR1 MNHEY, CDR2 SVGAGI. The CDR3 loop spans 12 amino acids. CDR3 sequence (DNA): TGTGCCAGCCGAGGGGGCATGAATGAGCAGTTCTTC. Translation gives CASRGGMNEQFF.

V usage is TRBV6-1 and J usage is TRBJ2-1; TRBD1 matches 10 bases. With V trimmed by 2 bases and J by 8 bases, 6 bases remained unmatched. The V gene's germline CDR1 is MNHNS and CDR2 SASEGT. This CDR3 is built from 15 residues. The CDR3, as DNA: TGTGCCAGCAGTGAAAGGGACAGGGGATTGGATGAGCAGTTCTTC. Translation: CASSERDRGLDEQFF.

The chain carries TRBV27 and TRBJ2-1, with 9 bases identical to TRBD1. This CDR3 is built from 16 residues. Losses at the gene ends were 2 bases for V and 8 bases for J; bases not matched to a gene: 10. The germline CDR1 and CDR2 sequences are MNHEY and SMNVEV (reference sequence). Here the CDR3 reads CASSLRETGGEDEQFF. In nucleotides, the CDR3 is TGTGCCAGCAGTTTACGGGAGACAGGGGGGGAGGATGAGCAGTTCTTC.

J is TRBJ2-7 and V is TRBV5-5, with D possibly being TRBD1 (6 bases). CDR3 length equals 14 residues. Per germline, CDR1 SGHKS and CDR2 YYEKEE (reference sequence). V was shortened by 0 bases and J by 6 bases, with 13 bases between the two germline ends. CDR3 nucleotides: TGTGCCAGCAGCTTGGGGACAGCCCCCTTCGAGCAGTACGTC. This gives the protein CASSLGTAPFEQYV.

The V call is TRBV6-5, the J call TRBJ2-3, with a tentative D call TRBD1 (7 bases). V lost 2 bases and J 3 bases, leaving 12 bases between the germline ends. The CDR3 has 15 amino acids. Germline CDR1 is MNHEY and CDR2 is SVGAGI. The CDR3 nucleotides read TGTGCCAGCAGTTACGCGGCAGGGGGGACAGATACGCAGTATTTT. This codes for CASSYAAGGTDTQYF.

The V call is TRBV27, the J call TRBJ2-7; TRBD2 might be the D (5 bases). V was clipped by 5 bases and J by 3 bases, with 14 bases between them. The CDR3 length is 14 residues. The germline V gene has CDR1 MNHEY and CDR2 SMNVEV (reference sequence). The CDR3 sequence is CASSPGIRLYEQYV. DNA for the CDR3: TGTGCCAGCAGTCCGGGAATCAGGCTCTACGAGCAGTACGTC.

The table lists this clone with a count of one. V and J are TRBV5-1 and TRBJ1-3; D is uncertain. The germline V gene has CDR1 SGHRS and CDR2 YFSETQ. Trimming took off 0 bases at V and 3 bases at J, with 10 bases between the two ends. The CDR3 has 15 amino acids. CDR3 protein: CASSLGPGYGNTIYF. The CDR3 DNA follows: TGCGCCAGCAGCTTGGGCCCCGGGTATGGAAACACCATATATTTT. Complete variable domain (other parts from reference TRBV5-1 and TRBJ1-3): KAGVTQTPRYLIKTRGQQVTLSCSPISGHRSVSWYQQTPGQGLQFLFEYFSETQRNKGNFPGRFSGRQFSNSRSEMNVSTLELGDSALYLCASSLGPGYGNTIYFGEGSWLTVV.

CDR3 region: CASSFPHTRGETQYF. For the CDR3, the DNA is TGTGCCAGCAGTTTCCCCCATACTAGGGGGGAGACCCAGTACTTC. This chain connects TRBV28 to TRBJ2-5; a weak D match, TRBD1 (6 bases). The CDR3 is made up of 15 amino acids. Germline V gene lookup returns CDR1 MDHEN and CDR2 SYDVKM. Trimming removed 3 bases at V and 5 bases at J, with 16 bases between.

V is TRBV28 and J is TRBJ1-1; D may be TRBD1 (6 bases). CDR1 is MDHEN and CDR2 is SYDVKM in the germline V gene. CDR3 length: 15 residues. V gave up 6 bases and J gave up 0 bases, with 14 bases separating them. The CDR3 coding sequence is TGTGCCAGCAGACAGGGCCGCTCAATGAACACTGAAGCTTTCTTT. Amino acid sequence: CASRQGRSMNTEAFF.

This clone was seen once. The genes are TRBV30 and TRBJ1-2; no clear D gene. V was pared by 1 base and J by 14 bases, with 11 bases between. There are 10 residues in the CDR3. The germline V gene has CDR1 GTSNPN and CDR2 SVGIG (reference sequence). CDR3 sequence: CAWSEPQWTF. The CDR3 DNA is TGTGCCTGGAGTGAGCCCCAATGGACCTTC. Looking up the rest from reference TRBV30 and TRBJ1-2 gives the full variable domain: SQTIHQWPATLVQPVGSPLSLECTVEGTSNPNLYWYRQAAGRGLQLLFYSVGIGQISSEVPQNLSASRPQDRQFILSSKKLLLSDSGFYLCAWSEPQWTFGSGTRLTVV.